This TCR beta chain was captured by sequencing in a study of control samples from healthy donors and cancer patients. Germline V gives CDR1 SGHRS, CDR2 YFSETQ. Trimming took off 0 bases at V and 1 base at J, with 13 bases between the two ends. This CDR3 comprises 16 residues. The data were produced by immunoSEQ multiplex PCR, yet TCRdb's version contains in-frame clones alone and is incomplete. The table shows around 140,000 clones, with 80% to 95% occurring only once. The sequenced sample was blood. The TCR sequence derives from a man younger than 35 in good health. The rearrangement uses TRBV5-1 and TRBJ1-1; D is ambiguous. CDR3 residues: CASSLGSGMRNTEAFF. CDR3 DNA: TGCGCCAGCAGCTTGGGTTCTGGGATGCGGAACACTGAAGCTTTCTTT. Full variable domain (rest looked up from reference TRBV5-1 and TRBJ1-1): KAGVTQTPRYLIKTRGQQVTLSCSPISGHRSVSWYQQTPGQGLQFLFEYFSETQRNKGNFPGRFSGRQFSNSRSEMNVSTLELGDSALYLCASSLGSGMRNTEAFFGQGTRLTVV.